This is a list of T cell receptor beta chains from one sample in a study of CD8+CD57+ T cells in acquired aplastic anemia. TCRdb analysed the reads with MiXCR anew, one entry per CDR3 protein. The data hold 450,000 to 550,000 distinct CDR3 sequences, with more than 25% observed a single time. What was sequenced was sorted CD4+, CD8+, or CD8+CD57+ T cells (not recorded which) from PBMCs. Receptors originate from a human donor with aplastic anemia. Both conserved end residues are part of each CDR3. D genes are given only for firm matches. Some rows mark clone size as missing; the rest say once, few, many or name a class of expanded clone.

NA | TRBJ1-1 | NA | TRBV7-9 | TGTGCCAGCAGCTTAGTGAGGGGCCTGGACACTGAAGCTTTCTTT | CASSLVRGLDTEAFF
NA | TRBJ2-5 | few | TRBV7-6 | TGTGCCAGCAGCCAGGGAATAGGCTACCAAGAGACCCAGTACTTC | CASSQGIGYQETQYF
TRBD2 | TRBJ2-7 | few | TRBV4-1 | TGCGCCAGCAGCCAAGGAGGGGTAGCGGGAGAGCAGTACTTC | CASSQGGVAGEQYF
NA | TRBJ2-2 | NA | TRBV6-1 | TGTGCCAGCAGTCCGAAGTTCTCCGGGGAGCTGTTTTTT | CASSPKFSGELFF
NA | TRBJ2-3 | NA | TRBV6-1 | TGTGCCAGCACTCAAATGAGGCTAGCAGCTGAGCAGTATTTT | CASTQMRLAAEQYF
NA | TRBJ2-7 | NA | TRBV6-1 | TGTGCCAGCAGTGAAACAAGAGGCCAATACGAGCAGTACTTC | CASSETRGQYEQYF
TRBD2 | TRBJ2-7 | NA | TRBV20-1 | TGCAGTGCTCCAACCGGGACTAGCGGAACCTACGAGCAGTACTTC | CSAPTGTSGTYEQYF
NA | TRBJ1-6 | NA | TRBV6-5 | TGTGCCAGCAGTTACCTACAGGGAAGCTCCTATAATTCACCCCTCCACTTT | CASSYLQGSSYNSPLHF
NA | TRBJ1-1 | NA | TRBV3-1 | TGTGCCAGCAGCCAAAAGGCCGTCACTTTGAACACTGAAGCTTTCTTT | CASSQKAVTLNTEAFF
NA | TRBJ2-3 | many | TRBV2 | TGTGCCAGCAGTGGCGTCGGGGTCACAGATACGCAGTATTTT | CASSGVGVTDTQYF
TRBD2 | TRBJ2-2 | NA | TRBV9 | TGTGCCAGCAGCGTAGGCGGGAGGAGAGAGACCGGGGAGCTGTTTTTT | CASSVGGRRETGELFF
NA | TRBJ2-1 | many | TRBV24-1 | TGTGCCACCAGTGATACTCCTGGGGGATCCAACAATGAGCAGTTCTTC | CATSDTPGGSNNEQFF
NA | TRBJ1-6 | many | TRBV7-2 | TGTGCCAGCAGCTTATTTGCAGATGGGAATTCACCCCTCCACTTT | CASSLFADGNSPLHF
NA | TRBJ1-2 | few | TRBV12-3/TRBV12-4 | TGTGCCAGCAGTTTACCTGAGTTCGGGGCCCGGGGCTACACCTTC | CASSLPEFGARGYTF
TRBD2 | TRBJ2-3 | many | TRBV29-1 | TGCAGCGTTTGGCGGGAGGGCTTCGCAGATACGCAGTATTTT | CSVWREGFADTQYF
NA | TRBJ1-3 | many | TRBV19 | TGTGCCAGTAGTACTATGGACAGCCATGGAAACACCATATATTTT | CASSTMDSHGNTIYF
TRBD1 | TRBJ2-3 | NA | TRBV24-1 | TGTGCCACCCAGAGGACAGGGATCACAGATACGCAGTATTTT | CATQRTGITDTQYF
NA | TRBJ2-7 | many | TRBV25-1 | TGTGCCAGCAGTGATACTTCGGGATACCCTAACGAGCAGTACTTC | CASSDTSGYPNEQYF
NA | TRBJ2-1 | few | TRBV10-3 | TGTGCCAGCAGTGACTTCTACACGGTTCTGAGCAATGAGCAGTTCTTC | CASSDFYTVLSNEQFF
NA | TRBJ2-1 | once | TRBV15 | TGTGCCACCAGCAGAGGGACCGCGAGGGCCAATGAGCAGTTCTTC | CATSRGTARANEQFF
NA | TRBJ2-7 | NA | TRBV3-1 | TGTGCCAGCAGCACCTTCGGACTCGAGCAGTACTTC | CASSTFGLEQYF
TRBD1 | TRBJ2-1 | many | TRBV2 | TGTGCCAGCTCTCGGGAAGGGACAGGCGGTGAGCAGTTCTTC | CASSREGTGGEQFF
TRBD2 | TRBJ2-5 | few | TRBV20-1 | TGCAGTGCTATGGGACTAGCGGGAGAGACCCAGTACTTC | CSAMGLAGETQYF
NA | TRBJ1-5 | NA | TRBV20-1 | TGCAGTGCTAGAGATGGTAGAGGGTATAGCAATCAGCCCCAGCATTTT | CSARDGRGYSNQPQHF
NA | TRBJ2-6 | few | TRBV13 | TGTGCCAGCCGACTGACGGGGGCCAACGTCCTGACTTTC | CASRLTGANVLTF
NA | TRBJ2-5 | NA | TRBV5-4 | TGTGCCAGCAGCTTTGGGGACGCCTCGACCCAGTACTTC | CASSFGDASTQYF
NA | TRBJ2-5 | few | TRBV9 | TGTGCCAGCAGTCCAGACCCTGGCGGGGAGACCCAGTACTTC | CASSPDPGGETQYF
NA | TRBJ2-1 | few | TRBV7-2 | TGTGCCAGCAGCTTACAACTAGATAACAATGAGCAGTTCTTC | CASSLQLDNNEQFF
TRBD1 | TRBJ1-1 | NA | TRBV5-4 | TGTGCCAGCAGCCCACAGGGGAGGACTGAAGCTTTCTTT | CASSPQGRTEAFF
NA | TRBJ2-5 | many | TRBV5-1 | TGCGCCAGCAGCTTGGAGGCAGGGCCGGGGACCCAGTACTTC | CASSLEAGPGTQYF
NA | TRBJ2-1 | few | TRBV6-1 | TGTGCCAGCAGCCCAACGGGGGCGTACAATGAGCAGTTCTTC | CASSPTGAYNEQFF
NA | TRBJ2-3 | once | TRBV10-3 | TGTGCCATCAGACAGATGAGGGCAGGGGGCACAGATACGCAGTATTTT | CAIRQMRAGGTDTQYF
TRBD1 | TRBJ1-5 | few | TRBV3-1 | TGTGCCAGCAGCCCCGGGACAGGGGCCAATCAGCCCCAGCATTTT | CASSPGTGANQPQHF
NA | TRBJ1-6 | NA | TRBV5-5 | TGTGCCAGCAGCTCGGGAGGGGTAATGGGTTCACCCCTCCACTTT | CASSSGGVMGSPLHF
NA | TRBJ1-1 | few | TRBV11-3 | TGTGCCAGCAGCGAGGACAGAAGCACTGAAGCTTTCTTT | CASSEDRSTEAFF
NA | TRBJ2-7 | NA | TRBV10-3 | TGTGCCAGCAGGGTAGCCAGGAACCCTACCTACGAGCAGTACTTC | CASRVARNPTYEQYF
TRBD2 | TRBJ2-1 | NA | TRBV4-2 | TGTGCCAGCAGCCCGACTAGCGGGGGGGCCTATGAGCAGTTCTTC | CASSPTSGGAYEQFF
NA | TRBJ1-1 | few | TRBV6-1 | TGTGCCAGCAGTGTAGATAGGGGGAGGACTTTCTTT | CASSVDRGRTFF
NA | TRBJ2-5 | many | TRBV12-3/TRBV12-4 | TGTGCCAGCAGTTTCGGCGGGATCGAGACCCAGTACTTC | CASSFGGIETQYF
TRBD1 | TRBJ1-2 | many | TRBV2 | TGTGCCAGCATCCGGGACAGGGAAGACGGCTACACCTTC | CASIRDREDGYTF
TRBD2 | TRBJ2-1 | NA | TRBV10-3 | TGTGCCGTAGCGGGAGGGGGGAATGAGCAGTTCTTC | CAVAGGGNEQFF
NA | TRBJ1-2 | NA | TRBV6-7 | TGTGCCAGCAGTTGGTCCGGCGGCTACACCTTC | CASSWSGGYTF